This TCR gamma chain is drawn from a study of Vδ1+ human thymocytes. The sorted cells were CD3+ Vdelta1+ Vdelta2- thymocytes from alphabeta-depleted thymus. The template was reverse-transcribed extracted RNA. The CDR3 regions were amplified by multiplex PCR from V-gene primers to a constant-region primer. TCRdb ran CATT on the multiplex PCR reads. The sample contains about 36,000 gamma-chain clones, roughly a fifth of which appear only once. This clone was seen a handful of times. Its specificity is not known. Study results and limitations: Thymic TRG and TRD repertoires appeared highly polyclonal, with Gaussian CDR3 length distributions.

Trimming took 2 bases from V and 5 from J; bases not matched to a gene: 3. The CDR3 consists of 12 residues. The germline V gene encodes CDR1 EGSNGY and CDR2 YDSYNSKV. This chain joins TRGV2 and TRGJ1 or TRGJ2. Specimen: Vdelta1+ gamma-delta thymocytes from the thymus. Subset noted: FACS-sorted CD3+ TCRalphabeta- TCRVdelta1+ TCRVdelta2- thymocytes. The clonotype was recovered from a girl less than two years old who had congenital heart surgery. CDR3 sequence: CATWDVDYKKLF. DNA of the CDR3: TGTGCCACCTGGGACGTGGATTATAAGAAACTCTTT.